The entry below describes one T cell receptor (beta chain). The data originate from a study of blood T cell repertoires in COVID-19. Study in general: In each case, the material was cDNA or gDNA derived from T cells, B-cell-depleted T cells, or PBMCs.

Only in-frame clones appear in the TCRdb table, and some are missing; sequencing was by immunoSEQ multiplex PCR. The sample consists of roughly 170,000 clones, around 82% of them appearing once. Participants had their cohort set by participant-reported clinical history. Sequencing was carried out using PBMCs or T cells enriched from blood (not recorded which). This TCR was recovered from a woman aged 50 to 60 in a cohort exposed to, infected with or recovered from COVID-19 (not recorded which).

CDR3 DNA: TGTGCCAGCAGCGTTATTGACAGCCGGATGGAGACCCAGTACTTC. It specifies CASSVIDSRMETQYF. The chain uses TRBV9 and TRBJ2-5; a weak D match, TRBD1 (5 bases). Looked up from germline, CDR1 is SGDLS and CDR2 is YYNGEE. V was shortened by 2 bases and J by 5 bases, with 16 bases between the two germline ends. CDR3 length: 15 residues.